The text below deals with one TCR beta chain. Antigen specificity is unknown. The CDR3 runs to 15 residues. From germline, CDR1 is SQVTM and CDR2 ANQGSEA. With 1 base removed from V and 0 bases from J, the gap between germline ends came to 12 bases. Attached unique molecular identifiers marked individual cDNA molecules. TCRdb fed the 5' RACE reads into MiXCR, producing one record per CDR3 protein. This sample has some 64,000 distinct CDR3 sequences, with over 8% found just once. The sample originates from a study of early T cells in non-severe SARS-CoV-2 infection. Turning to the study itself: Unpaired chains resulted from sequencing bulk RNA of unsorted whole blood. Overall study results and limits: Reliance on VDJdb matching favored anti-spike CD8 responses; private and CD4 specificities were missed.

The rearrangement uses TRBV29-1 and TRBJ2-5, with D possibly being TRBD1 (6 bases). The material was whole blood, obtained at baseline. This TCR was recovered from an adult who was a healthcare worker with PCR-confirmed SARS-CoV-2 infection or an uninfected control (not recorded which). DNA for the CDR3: TGCAGCGTTGAAGGAAACAGGGTAAACCAAGAGACCCAGTACTTC. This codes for CSVEGNRVNQETQYF.